This entry is about one T cell receptor beta chain. This clone was counted only a few times. Its target antigen remains unknown. No clone much larger than this one lies a single base away; base qualities are absent. The immunoSEQ assay at survey resolution was used to sequence TCRbeta rearrangements from genomic DNA. As for the original processing: A lowest detectable productive clonotype frequency of 2.59 x 10-5 was observed in the TCR sequencing data. Only productive TCRbeta rearrangements, meaning sequences that were complete and in-frame, were kept for the analyses. Sample clonality was computed as Simpson clonality in the immunoSEQ Analyzer version 3.0. Clones were grouped by frequency into very rare, small, medium, large (1-20%) or hyperexpanded (>20%) categories. Generation probabilities were estimated with OLGA 1.2.3, V-gene circos plots were made with VDJtools, specificities were looked up in VDJdb, and CDR3 motifs were identified with GLIPH. The table comes from immuneACCESS by way of TCRdb, which keeps in-frame sequences with V and J called. Part of the clones is missing from these tables; in studies checked, under half for an unresolved V gene and the rest for unknown reasons. The V and J calls and clone size were taken over from that table, and D and trimming were inferred from the DNA. The sample table records 40,000 to 45,000 clones; approximately 88% of these occur just once. The top ten constitute just under 0.35% of the sample.

The data belong to a study of STAT5B mutations in CD4+ large granular lymphocyte leukemia (dated by TCRdb to between 2020 and 2023). Regarding the study in general: Among healthy controls, the CDR3 'QG' motif was associated with a particular HLA allele. The TCRbeta repertoires of CD4+ T-cell large granular lymphocyte leukemia patients were compared with the TCRbeta repertoires of healthy blood donors. Flow cytometry performed on FACSCanto II or FACSVerse showed that the purified fractions had more than 95% purity among lymphocytes. The study at large found these results: TRBV06-family usage was enriched among the top patient clones (8/27) compared with healthy controls (2/35). Main leukemic clonotypes were private to each patient, although 20% to 25% of the main leukemic clonotypes were found at low frequency in the non-leukemic repertoires of other patients. The data were not HLA-matched, and the higher clonality in CD4+ T-LGLL than in CD8+ T-LGLL could be due to the relatively small sample size. Greater clonality appeared to be present in CD4-sorted patient repertoires than in healthy CD4+ repertoires, and the difference was retained after the putative leukemic clones were removed.

V loses 3 bases at its end and J loses 3 bases; junction bases beyond the gene matches: 2. From the cysteine up to the phenylalanine, the CDR3 has a length of 15 residues. CDR3 DNA only is kept here, 45 bases in frame from base 1. From the germline V gene, CDR1 is SGHDN and CDR2 is FVKESK. Buffy coats from 30 to 40 blood donors, supplied by the Finnish Red Cross blood service, were used as healthy controls. All TCR-sequenced material derived from peripheral blood: patient blood samples and healthy donor buffy coats. Peripheral blood mononuclear cells were isolated by Ficoll-Hypaque gradient centrifugation. CD4+ cells were purified magnetically from the buffy coats of healthy controls. Genomic DNA was extracted using the Gentra Puregene Cell and Tissue kit, and a Qubit 2.0 fluorometer was used to quantify it.

This clonotype was obtained from a human donor in good health. The rearrangement combines TRBV14 with TRBJ2-1; TRBD2 aligns with 10 central bases. Sequencing used CD4+ T cells from blood buffy coats. This receptor carries the CDR3 CASSQIAGGYNEQFF. The nucleotide sequence is TGTGCCAGCAGCCAGATAGCGGGGGGCTACAATGAGCAGTTCTTC.